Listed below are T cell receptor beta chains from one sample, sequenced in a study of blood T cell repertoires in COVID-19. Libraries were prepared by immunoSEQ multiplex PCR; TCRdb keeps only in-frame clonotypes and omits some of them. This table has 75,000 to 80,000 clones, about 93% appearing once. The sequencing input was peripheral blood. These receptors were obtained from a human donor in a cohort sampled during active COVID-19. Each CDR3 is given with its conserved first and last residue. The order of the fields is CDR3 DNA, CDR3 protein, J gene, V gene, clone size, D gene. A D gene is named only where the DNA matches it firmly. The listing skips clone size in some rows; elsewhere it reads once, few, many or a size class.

TGTGCCAGCAGCCAAGCGGACAGGGGGAGAGGTAATGGCTACACCTTC	CASSQADRGRGNGYTF	TRBJ1-2	TRBV3-1/TRBV3-2	.	TRBD1
TGTGCCATCACTCCGGGACTAGCGGGCCCTGAGCAGTTCTTC	CAITPGLAGPEQFF	TRBJ2-1	TRBV10-3	.	TRBD2
TGTGCCAGCAGCTTTACTGGACTCGTGGAGACCCAGTACTTC	CASSFTGLVETQYF	TRBJ2-5	TRBV3-1/TRBV3-2	.	.
TGTGCCAGCAGTGAATACAGGAGTTCCTATGGCTACACCTTC	CASSEYRSSYGYTF	TRBJ1-2	TRBV2	.	.
TGTGCCAGTAGTTACGCAGGAAGTACGTGGCCCGAGCAGTACTTC	CASSYAGSTWPEQYF	TRBJ2-7	TRBV19	.	.
TGTGCCAGCAGCTTGGAGGACTTCTCTACAGATACGCAGTATTTT	CASSLEDFSTDTQYF	TRBJ2-3	TRBV11-3	.	.
TGTGCCAGCAGCTTAAGATCTAGGACAGAGGGAAGAGCTTTCTTT	CASSLRSRTEGRAFF	TRBJ1-1	TRBV7-2	.	.
TGTGCCAGCAGCTTAAGGACCAGCGGGGGCATAAACACCGGGGAGCTGTTTTTT	CASSLRTSGGINTGELFF	TRBJ2-2	TRBV7-3	once	TRBD2
TGTGCCAGTAGTATAGCGGGGGTCCCCAATCAGCCCCAGCATTTT	CASSIAGVPNQPQHF	TRBJ1-5	TRBV19	.	.
TGTGCCAGCAGCTTGGGACAGGGAATCTATGGCTACACCTTC	CASSLGQGIYGYTF	TRBJ1-2	TRBV7-9	.	TRBD1
TGTGCCAGCAGCCCCGGGACAGGGGACGCCGAGCAGTACTTC	CASSPGTGDAEQYF	TRBJ2-7	TRBV6-2/TRBV6-3	.	TRBD1
TGCGCCAGCAGCCAAGATTGGGCGGGCAGGGGGCCTAATCGTGGAGGCTACACCTTC	CASSQDWAGRGPNRGGYTF	TRBJ1-2	TRBV4-1	.	TRBD1
TGCGCCAGCAGCTTGGACAGGGGGCAAGGAAACACCATATATTTT	CASSLDRGQGNTIYF	TRBJ1-3	TRBV5-1	.	TRBD1
TGTGCCAGCAGTTTCTACAGGGACAATGAGCAGTTCTTC	CASSFYRDNEQFF	TRBJ2-1	TRBV27	.	.
TGTGCCATCAGTGATGGGGGGGGAGGGGAGCAGTACTTC	CAISDGGGGEQYF	TRBJ2-7	TRBV10-3	.	TRBD2
TGTGCCAGCAGCCGTACAGGGGGCAATCAGCCCCAGCATTTT	CASSRTGGNQPQHF	TRBJ1-5	TRBV7-9	medium-sized	TRBD1
TGTGCCAGCTCACGGGGACAGTTGAACACTGAAGCTTTCTTT	CASSRGQLNTEAFF	TRBJ1-1	TRBV18	.	TRBD1
TGTGCCAGCAACCAACCAGGGACAGGGCCCTACAAGTACTTC	CASNQPGTGPYKYF	TRBJ2-5	TRBV28	once	TRBD1
TGTGCCAGCAGAAAACCCCTGGGGGGGGGCCGACACACAGATACGCAGTATTTT	CASRKPLGGGRHTDTQYF	TRBJ2-3	TRBV7-2	.	.
TGTGCCAGCTCACCCCCCGGACAGGGGGCCCACTCTGGGGCCAACGTCCTGACTTTC	CASSPPGQGAHSGANVLTF	TRBJ2-6	TRBV18	.	TRBD1
TGTGCCATCAGTGAGGACAGGGGAAACTATGGCTACACCTTC	CAISEDRGNYGYTF	TRBJ1-2	TRBV10-3	once	TRBD1
TGTGCCAGCAGCGTAGGAGGGGACAGCTCCTACAATGAGCAGTTCTTC	CASSVGGDSSYNEQFF	TRBJ2-1	TRBV7-8	.	.
TGTGCCAGCAGCTTGGCAGGGGCTGGGTCTAACTATGGCTACACCTTC	CASSLAGAGSNYGYTF	TRBJ1-2	TRBV5-4	.	.
TGTGCCAGCAGCTTACAGGGCCACGAGCAGTACTTC	CASSLQGHEQYF	TRBJ2-7	TRBV7-2	.	.
TGTGCCAGCAGTTACTCGACTAGCGGAGCCACCGGGGAGCTGTTTTTT	CASSYSTSGATGELFF	TRBJ2-2	TRBV6-6	.	TRBD2
TGTGCCAGCAGTAAGACAGAAAATAATTCACCCCTCCACTTT	CASSKTENNSPLHF	TRBJ1-6	TRBV6-5	.	.
TGTGCCAGCAGCGCGACAGGGGCGACAGATACGCAGTATTTT	CASSATGATDTQYF	TRBJ2-3	TRBV9	.	TRBD1
TGTGCCAGCAGCCCTCCGGAGGGGGGGGAGACTGAAGCTTTCTTT	CASSPPEGGETEAFF	TRBJ1-1	TRBV7-9	.	.
TGTGCCAGCAGTTTGACGACAGGCAGCTATAATTCACCCCTCCACTTT	CASSLTTGSYNSPLHF	TRBJ1-6	TRBV6-5	.	.
TGTGCCAGCAGCCGAGATGGGACAGGGGGCGAGCAGTACTTC	CASSRDGTGGEQYF	TRBJ2-7	TRBV3-1/TRBV3-2	.	TRBD1
TGTGCCAGCAGTCAATCCGGGACAGTACATGGCTACACCTTC	CASSQSGTVHGYTF	TRBJ1-2	TRBV27	.	TRBD1
TGTGCCAGCAGCCCCGACAGGGGGCAGCCCCAGCATTTT	CASSPDRGQPQHF	TRBJ1-5	TRBV6-5	.	TRBD1
TGTGCCAGCAGCCGCTCCCCTTTATTAGCGCGGACCCAGTACTTC	CASSRSPLLARTQYF	TRBJ2-5	TRBV6-5	.	.
TGTGCCAGTAGCTCCCCGAGGATCGTCCAAAACATTCAGTACTTC	CASSSPRIVQNIQYF	TRBJ2-4	TRBV19	.	.
TGTGCCAGCAGCACCGCCGGAGGTGAAGCTTTCTTT	CASSTAGGEAFF	TRBJ1-1	TRBV6-4	.	.
TGTGCCACCAGCAGACCAAATAGCGGGGCTAACTATGGCTACACCTTC	CATSRPNSGANYGYTF	TRBJ1-2	TRBV15	.	.